The rows below give T cell receptor beta chains drawn from one sample of a study of cytomegalovirus exposure and HLA in healthy donors. Sequencing was performed with immunoSEQ multiplex PCR; in TCRdb, only in-frame clones are kept and a portion is missing. Of around 120,000 clones listed, about four fifths are singletons. The sequenced sample was PBMCs. The receptors originated from a female donor in good health and CMV-seropositive. Each CDR3 is given with its conserved first and last residue. Fields, in order: clone size, D gene, J gene, V gene, CDR3 protein, CDR3 DNA. D genes are given only for firm matches. The size of a clone is reported for some rows only, either as once, few or many, or as a class for expanded clones.

once,-,TRBJ2-2,TRBV10-3,CAITPGELSTGELFF,TGTGCCATCACCCCAGGGGAACTGAGCACCGGGGAGCTGTTTTTT
-,TRBD1,TRBJ1-3,TRBV2,CASTNLGQGNTIYF,TGTGCCAGCACTAACCTGGGACAGGGAAACACCATATATTTT
-,-,TRBJ2-3,TRBV5-1,CASSDPSAGATDTQYF,TGCGCCAGCAGCGACCCCTCGGCAGGGGCCACAGATACGCAGTATTTT
-,-,TRBJ2-7,TRBV11-2,CASSLALSPYEQYF,TGTGCCAGCAGCTTAGCTCTTTCTCCCTACGAGCAGTACTTC
-,TRBD1,TRBJ1-5,TRBV2,CASSEDRGGNQPQHF,TGTGCCAGCAGTGAGGACAGGGGAGGTAATCAGCCCCAGCATTTT
-,-,TRBJ1-1,TRBV5-1,CASSLDSITEAFF,TGCGCCAGCAGCCTGGACAGCATCACTGAAGCTTTCTTT
-,TRBD1,TRBJ1-6,TRBV6-1,CASGTGFYNSPLHF,TGTGCCAGCGGGACAGGTTTCTATAATTCACCCCTCCACTTT
-,TRBD2,TRBJ2-1,TRBV7-3,CASSPGTSGGTQQFF,TGTGCCAGCAGTCCTGGGACTAGCGGGGGGACACAGCAGTTCTTC
-,-,TRBJ1-3,TRBV6-1,CASSVGTSSSGNTIYF,TGTGCCAGCAGTGTTGGGACTTCAAGCTCTGGAAACACCATATATTTT
-,-,TRBJ2-1,TRBV5-1,CASSLLLGGSYNEQFF,TGCGCCAGCAGCTTATTACTAGGAGGCTCCTACAATGAGCAGTTCTTC
-,TRBD1,TRBJ1-2,TRBV2,CASTYRDSYGYTF,TGTGCCAGCACGTACCGGGACAGCTATGGCTACACCTTC
-,-,TRBJ2-1,TRBV6-5,CASRNRVSSYNEQFF,TGTGCCAGCAGAAACAGGGTTAGCTCCTACAATGAGCAGTTCTTC
few,-,TRBJ2-6,TRBV5-1,CASSLSLSGANVLTF,TGCGCCAGCAGCCTCTCCCTCTCTGGGGCCAACGTCCTGACTTTC
-,TRBD1,TRBJ1-1,TRBV30,CAWKKTGGRTEAFF,TGTGCCTGGAAAAAGACAGGGGGTCGCACTGAAGCTTTCTTT
-,-,TRBJ2-7,TRBV5-1,CASSGRDEQYF,TGCGCCAGCAGCGGCAGGGACGAGCAGTACTTC
-,-,TRBJ2-3,TRBV5-4,CASSLTSTDTQYF,TGTGCCAGCAGCTTGACTAGCACAGATACGCAGTATTTT
-,-,TRBJ1-4,TRBV11-1,CASSLAPGGVNEKLFF,TGTGCCAGCAGCTTAGCCCCGGGAGGGGTTAATGAAAAACTGTTTTTT
-,-,TRBJ1-5,TRBV6-6,CASLAAVNQPQHF,TGTGCCTCCTTGGCCGCGGTCAATCAGCCCCAGCATTTT
-,TRBD1,TRBJ2-5,TRBV7-2,CASSAHRGQETQYF,TGTGCCAGCAGCGCCCACAGGGGGCAAGAGACCCAGTACTTC
once,-,TRBJ2-1,TRBV7-3,CASSSRGSEQFF,TGTGCCAGCAGCTCGCGGGGTAGTGAGCAGTTCTTC
-,-,TRBJ1-3,TRBV19,CATGTPGNTIYF,TGTGCCACCGGGACACCTGGAAACACCATATATTTT
-,-,TRBJ2-7,TRBV6-5,CASSLDRLGEQYF,TGTGCCAGCAGCCTAGACAGACTCGGCGAGCAGTACTTC
-,-,TRBJ2-7,TRBV9,CASSVGGGPTYEQYF,TGTGCCAGCAGCGTAGGGGGGGGGCCCACCTACGAGCAGTACTTC
-,TRBD1,TRBJ1-4,TRBV6-1,CASRTSQGGSEKLFF,TGTGCCAGCAGAACTTCACAGGGGGGAAGTGAAAAACTGTTTTTT
-,-,TRBJ2-7,TRBV6-5,CASGPRPTSYEQYF,TGTGCCAGCGGGCCCAGGCCGACCTCCTACGAGCAGTACTTC
-,TRBD2,TRBJ2-6,TRBV6-6,CASSYSRGTGANVLTF,TGTGCCAGCAGTTACTCGCGGGGGACTGGGGCCAACGTCCTGACTTTC
-,-,TRBJ1-4,TRBV2,CASRDTSTNEKLFF,TGTGCCAGCAGGGACACCTCAACTAATGAAAAACTGTTTTTT
-,-,TRBJ2-4,TRBV19,CASSTSETGEYF,TGTGCCAGTAGTACCAGTGAGACAGGAGAGTACTTC
once,-,TRBJ1-1,TRBV5-4,CASSPGGGLMNTEAFF,TGTGCCAGCAGCCCCGGGGGGGGCTTAATGAACACTGAAGCTTTCTTT
-,TRBD2,TRBJ2-3,TRBV7-9,CASSPRALAGPGDTQYF,TGTGCCAGCAGCCCGCGGGCCTTAGCGGGGCCAGGGGATACGCAGTATTTT
-,TRBD2,TRBJ2-7,TRBV18,CASSPGGGYGGYEQYF,TGTGCCAGCTCACCGGGCGGCGGGTACGGGGGGTACGAGCAGTACTTC